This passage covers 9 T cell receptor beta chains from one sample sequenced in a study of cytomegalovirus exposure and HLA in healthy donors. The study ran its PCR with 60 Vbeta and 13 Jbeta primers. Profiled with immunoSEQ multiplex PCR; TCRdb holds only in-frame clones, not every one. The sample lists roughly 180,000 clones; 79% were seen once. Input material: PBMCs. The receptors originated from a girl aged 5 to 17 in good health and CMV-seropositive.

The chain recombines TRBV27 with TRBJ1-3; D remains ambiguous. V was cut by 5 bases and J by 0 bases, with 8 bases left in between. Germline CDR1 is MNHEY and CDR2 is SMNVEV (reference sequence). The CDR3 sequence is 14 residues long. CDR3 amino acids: CASSQQLSGNTIYF. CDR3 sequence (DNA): TGTGCCAGCAGTCAACAGCTCTCTGGAAACACCATATATTTT.

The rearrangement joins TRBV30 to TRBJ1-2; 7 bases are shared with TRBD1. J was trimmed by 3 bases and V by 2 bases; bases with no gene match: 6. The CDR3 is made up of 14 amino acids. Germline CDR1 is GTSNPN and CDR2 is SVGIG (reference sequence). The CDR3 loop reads CAWSYPGQHYGYTF. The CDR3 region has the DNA TGTGCCTGGAGTTATCCGGGACAGCACTATGGCTACACCTTC.

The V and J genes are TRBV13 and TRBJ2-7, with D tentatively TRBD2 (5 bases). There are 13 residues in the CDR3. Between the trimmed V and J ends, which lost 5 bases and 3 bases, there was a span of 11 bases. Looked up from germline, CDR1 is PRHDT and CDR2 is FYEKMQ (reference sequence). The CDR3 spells CASSAGLGYEQYF. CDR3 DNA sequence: TGTGCCAGCAGCGCGGGCCTTGGCTACGAGCAGTACTTC.

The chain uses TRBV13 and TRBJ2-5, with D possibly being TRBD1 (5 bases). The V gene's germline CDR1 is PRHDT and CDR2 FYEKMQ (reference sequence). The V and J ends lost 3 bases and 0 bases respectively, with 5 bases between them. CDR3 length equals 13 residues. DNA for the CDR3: TGTGCCAGCAGCTTGGACAACCAAGAGACCCAGTACTTC. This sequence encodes CASSLDNQETQYF.

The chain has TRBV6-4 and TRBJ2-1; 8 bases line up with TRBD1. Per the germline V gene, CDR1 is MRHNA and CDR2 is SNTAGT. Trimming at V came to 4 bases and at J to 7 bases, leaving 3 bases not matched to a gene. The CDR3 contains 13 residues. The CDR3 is CASSGDRGNEQFF. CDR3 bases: TGTGCCAGCAGTGGCGACAGGGGTAATGAGCAGTTCTTC.

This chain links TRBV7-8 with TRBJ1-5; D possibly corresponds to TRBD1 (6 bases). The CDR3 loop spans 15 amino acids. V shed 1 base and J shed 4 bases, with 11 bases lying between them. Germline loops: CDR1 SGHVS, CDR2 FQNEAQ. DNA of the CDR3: TGTGCCAGCAGCTTAGAGGGGACACCAAATCAGCCCCAGCATTTT. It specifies CASSLEGTPNQPQHF. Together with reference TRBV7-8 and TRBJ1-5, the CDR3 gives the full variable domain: GAGVSQSPRYKVAKRGQDVALRCDPISGHVSLFWYQQALGQGPEFLTYFQNEAQLDKSGLPSDRFFAERPEGSVSTLKIQRTQQEDSAVYLCASSLEGTPNQPQHFGDGTRLSIL.

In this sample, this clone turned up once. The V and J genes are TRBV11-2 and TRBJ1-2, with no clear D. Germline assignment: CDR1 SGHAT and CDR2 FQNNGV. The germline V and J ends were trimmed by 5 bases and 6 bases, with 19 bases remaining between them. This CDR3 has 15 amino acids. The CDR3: CASSQQLTQGDGYTF. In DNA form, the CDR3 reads TGTGCCAGCAGCCAACAATTGACCCAAGGAGATGGCTACACCTTC.

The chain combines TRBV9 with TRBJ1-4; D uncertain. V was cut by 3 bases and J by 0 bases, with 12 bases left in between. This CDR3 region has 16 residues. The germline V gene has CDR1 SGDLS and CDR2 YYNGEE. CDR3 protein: CASSGDTPATNEKLFF. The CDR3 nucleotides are TGTGCCAGCAGCGGTGACACCCCTGCAACTAATGAAAAACTGTTTTTT.

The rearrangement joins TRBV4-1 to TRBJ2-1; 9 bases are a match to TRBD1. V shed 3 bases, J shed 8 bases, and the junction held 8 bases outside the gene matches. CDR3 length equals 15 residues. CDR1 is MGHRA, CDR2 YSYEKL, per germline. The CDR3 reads CASSQVITGGYEQFF. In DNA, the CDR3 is TGCGCCAGCAGCCAGGTTATAACAGGGGGCTATGAGCAGTTCTTC.